Each of the 20 T cell receptor beta chains below was sequenced from the same sample in a study of T cell responses to AZD1222 COVID-19 vaccine (dated by TCRdb to 2020 to 2022). Libraries were constructed by the immunoSEQ multiplex PCR assay. This is the immuneACCESS table as TCRdb keeps it, with only in-frame sequences that have V and J called. A part of the clones is gone; compared with another copy, unresolved V genes explain less than half, and the rest is unexplained. The sample data list 150,000 to 200,000 clones, and roughly nine tenths of these were observed just once. The ten largest clones represent 2% to 3% of the sample. The time point label corresponds to: baseline before first vaccination. Source: peripheral blood, taken on day 0 of AZD1222 vaccination. These receptors came from an adult in good health.

This chain uses TRBV19 with TRBJ1-2, with D possibly matching TRBD1 (5 bases). V shed 0 bases and J shed 2 bases, with 10 bases lying between them. The CDR3 has 15 amino acids. Germline CDR1 LNHDA, CDR2 SQIVND (reference sequence). The CDR3 coding sequence is TGTGCCAGTAGTATAGATCACGACAGAAACTATGGCTACACCTTC. Residues: CASSIDHDRNYGYTF.

The chain couples TRBV7-9 to TRBJ2-2; the D is unclear. The CDR3 loop spans 13 amino acids. Per germline, CDR1 SEHNR and CDR2 FQNEAQ (reference sequence). Trimming shortened V by 2 bases and J by 5 bases, and 6 bases separated the two germline ends. Written as DNA, the CDR3 is TGTGCCAGCAGCTTAATAGGGACCGGGGAGCTGTTTTTT. Residues: CASSLIGTGELFF. The variable domain in full, completed from reference TRBV7-9 and TRBJ2-2, reads DTGVSQNPRHKITKRGQNVTFRCDPISEHNRLYWYRQTLGQGPEFLTYFQNEAQLEKSRLLSDRFSAERPKGSFSTLEIQRTEQGDSAMYLCASSLIGTGELFFGEGSRLTVL.

The chain employs TRBV30 and TRBJ2-7; TRBD2 might be the D (7 bases). Trimming pared 0 bases from V and 6 bases from J, leaving 12 bases between. The CDR3 covers 13 residues. CDR1 and CDR2 from the germline V gene are GTSNPN and SVGIG (reference sequence). CDR3 DNA sequence: TGTGCCTGGAGTGTTGGGGGGGGCGGCGAGCAGTACTTC. This gives the protein CAWSVGGGGEQYF.

The rearrangement joins TRBV30 to TRBJ1-5, with D possibly TRBD1 on 5 matching bases. This CDR3 is built from 13 residues. CDR1 GTSNPN and CDR2 SVGIG come from the germline V gene (reference sequence). Trimming removed 4 bases at V and 6 bases at J, with 13 bases between. The CDR3 reads CAWTGPAGQPQHF. The DNA of the CDR3 is TGTGCCTGGACGGGACCAGCTGGTCAGCCCCAGCATTTT.

The chain joins TRBV27 to TRBJ2-1, with 13 bases identical to TRBD2. Germline values: CDR1 MNHEY, CDR2 SMNVEV (reference sequence). V was clipped by 7 bases and J by 2 bases; unmatched bases: 8. This CDR3 has 17 residues. The CDR3 DNA reads TGTGCCAGCACCCCACTGGGACTAGCGGGACCCTACAATGAGCAGTTCTTC. It translates to CASTPLGLAGPYNEQFF.

The chain joins TRBV27 to TRBJ2-7; no clear D gene. Germline loops: CDR1 MNHEY, CDR2 SMNVEV (reference sequence). V was clipped by 5 bases and J by 0 bases, with 17 bases between them. This CDR3 is 16 amino acids long. The CDR3 nucleotides read TGTGCCAGCAGTCTCTCCTGGACGTTCAGCTCCTACGAGCAGTACTTC. This codes for CASSLSWTFSSYEQYF.

In this sample, this clone turned up once. V gene TRBV6-4 combines with J gene TRBJ1-5; D remains ambiguous. Trimming removed 5 bases at V and 5 bases at J, with 28 bases between. The CDR3 is 19 residues long. The V gene's germline CDR1 is MRHNA and CDR2 SNTAGT. The chain's CDR3 is CASSYSTRISNPGYQPQHF. The CDR3 DNA reads TGTGCCAGCAGTTATTCGACCCGTATATCAAACCCCGGTTATCAGCCCCAGCATTTT.

The rearrangement links TRBV7-9 to TRBJ1-4, with 8 bases identical to TRBD1. Per germline, CDR1 SEHNR and CDR2 FQNEAQ (reference sequence). The trim removed 0 bases at V and 2 bases at J, leaving 2 bases unmatched. The CDR3 runs 16 residues. The CDR3 protein is CASSLARTGTNEKLFF. Here the CDR3 DNA reads TGTGCCAGCAGCTTAGCCCGGACAGGGACTAATGAAAAACTGTTTTTT.

The rearrangement links TRBV10-3 to TRBJ1-1, with D possibly matching TRBD1 (5 bases). Trimming removed 7 bases at V and 4 bases at J, with 13 bases between. The length of the CDR3 is 13 residues. Looked up from germline, CDR1 is ENHRY and CDR2 is SYGVKD. The CDR3 protein is CAITPGPGTEAFF. DNA of the CDR3: TGTGCCATCACCCCAGGGCCTGGCACTGAAGCTTTCTTT.

Here the CDR3 reads CASSLDGVSGNTIYF. CDR3 in DNA: TGTGCCAGCAGCTTAGACGGGGTCTCTGGAAACACCATATATTTT. The chain is built from TRBV11-2 and TRBJ1-3; no reliable D call. Germline assignment: CDR1 SGHAT and CDR2 FQNNGV. CDR3 length equals 15 residues. V dropped 0 bases and J dropped 0 bases, with 6 bases sitting between them.

This clone was counted at least ten times. CDR3 sequence (DNA): TGCGCCAGCAGTCAAACAGGTTACACTGAAGCTTTCTTT. It specifies CASSQTGYTEAFF. The chain recombines TRBV10-2 with TRBJ1-1; D possibly corresponds to TRBD1 (5 bases). Germline lookup yields CDR1 WSHSY and CDR2 SAAADI. Trimming cost V 5 bases and J 3 bases, with 10 bases left between them. The CDR3 runs 13 residues.

The rearrangement links TRBV6-4 to TRBJ1-1, with a weak D call TRBD1 (5 bases). CDR3 length: 16 residues. The germline V and J ends were trimmed by 3 bases and 3 bases, with 17 bases remaining between them. Germline CDR1 and CDR2: MRHNA and SNTAGT. The CDR3: CASSERAGLGDTEAFF. In nucleotides, the CDR3 is TGTGCCAGCAGTGAGAGGGCAGGCCTAGGGGACACTGAAGCTTTCTTT.

The chain uses TRBV4-1 and TRBJ1-3, with 7 bases that match TRBD1. Germline CDR1 and CDR2: MGHRA and YSYEKL. CDR3 length: 16 amino acids. J lost 0 bases, V lost 3 bases, and 5 bases had no gene match. CDR3 DNA: TGCGCCAGCAGCCAGGATAGGGGGCTCTCTGGAAACACCATATATTTT. Its protein product is CASSQDRGLSGNTIYF.

The chain carries TRBV7-2 and TRBJ2-1; 11 nucleotides line up with TRBD2. Germline-derived CDR1 and CDR2 are SGHTA and FQGNSA. CDR3 length: 17 residues. The trim removed 1 base at V and 7 bases at J, leaving 9 bases unmatched. CDR3 in amino acids: CASSLDYSGRVINEQFF. In nucleotides, the CDR3 is TGTGCCAGCAGCTTAGATTATAGCGGGAGGGTCATTAATGAGCAGTTCTTC. The full variable domain, in which reference TRBV7-2 and TRBJ2-1 provide the parts outside the CDR3, is GAGVSQSPSNKVTEKGKDVELRCDPISGHTALYWYRQSLGQGLEFLIYFQGNSAPDKSGLPSDRFSAERTGGSVSTLTIQRTQQEDSAVYLCASSLDYSGRVINEQFFGPGTRLTVL.

V is TRBV7-9 and J is TRBJ1-2; D is perhaps TRBD1 (5 bases). Germline loops: CDR1 SEHNR, CDR2 FQNEAQ (reference sequence). The CDR3 loop spans 14 amino acids. Trimming cost V 3 bases and J 6 bases, with 14 bases left between them. The CDR3 protein is CASSFNGETDGYTF. The DNA of the CDR3 is TGTGCCAGCAGCTTTAATGGGGAGACAGATGGCTACACCTTC. Variable domain in full (rest from reference TRBV7-9 and TRBJ1-2): DTGVSQNPRHKITKRGQNVTFRCDPISEHNRLYWYRQTLGQGPEFLTYFQNEAQLEKSRLLSDRFSAERPKGSFSTLEIQRTEQGDSAMYLCASSFNGETDGYTFGSGTRLTVV.

The rearrangement uses TRBV7-9 and TRBJ1-2; 7 positions match TRBD1. The CDR3 spans 15 residues. Germline CDR1 and CDR2: SEHNR and FQNEAQ (reference sequence). The V gene end was trimmed by 5 bases and the J gene end by 2 bases; junction bases not matched to a gene: 8. As DNA, the CDR3 is TGTGCCAGCAGCCTCACCGGGACAGACAACTATGGCTACACCTTC. Its protein product is CASSLTGTDNYGYTF.

This chain joins TRBV5-6 and TRBJ2-1; 9 nucleotides align to TRBD1. Germline V gene sequence: CDR1 SGHDT, CDR2 YYEEEE. The CDR3 has 14 residues. The V gene end was trimmed by 2 bases and the J gene end by 5 bases; junction bases not matched to a gene: 2. CDR3 region: CASSFGTGNNEQFF. Written as DNA, the CDR3 is TGTGCCAGCAGCTTCGGGACAGGGAACAATGAGCAGTTCTTC.

This chain uses TRBV5-4 with TRBJ2-7, with 7 bases aligning to TRBD1. This CDR3 comprises 14 residues. Germline loops: CDR1 SGHNT, CDR2 YYREEE (reference sequence). V was pared by 4 bases and J by 0 bases, with 4 bases of the junction left unmatched. For the CDR3, the DNA is TGTGCCAGCAGCCTCGGACAGGTCTCCTACGAGCAGTACTTC. Its protein is CASSLGQVSYEQYF.

This chain uses TRBV2 with TRBJ1-2; D gene ambiguous. Trimming stripped 2 bases from V and 0 bases from J, with 10 bases between. The CDR3 is made up of 15 amino acids. Germline CDR1 is SNHLY and CDR2 is FYNNEI. The DNA of the CDR3 is TGTGCCAGCAGTGAACTGGGCAGATCTAACTATGGCTACACCTTC. Its translation is CASSELGRSNYGYTF.

V usage is TRBV15 and J usage is TRBJ1-2; D not certain. V dropped 2 bases and J dropped 5 bases, with 9 bases sitting between them. The length of the CDR3 is 13 residues. Germline V lookup: CDR1 LNHNV, CDR2 YYDKDF (reference sequence). DNA of the CDR3: TGTGCCACCAGCAGACCTGGGCCGTATGGCTACACCTTC. Translated: CATSRPGPYGYTF.